This passage covers 3 T cell receptor beta chains from one sample sequenced in a study of blood T cell repertoires in COVID-19 (dated by TCRdb to 2020 to 2022). The method was the immunoSEQ multiplex PCR assay. Imported from immuneACCESS, the table was reduced by TCRdb to in-frame sequences with V and J called. These copies leave out some clones; in studies compared against another copy, an unresolved V gene accounts for under half, and the cause of the remainder is not known. This sample lists 250,000 to 350,000 clones; around 89% were detected once. The ten largest clonotypes hold about 4.5% of the sample. The material sequenced was PBMCs or T cells enriched from blood (not recorded which). These receptors all stem from a woman aged 18-29 years with acute COVID-19.

This chain joins TRBV28 and TRBJ1-4, with D uncertain. The germline gives CDR1 MDHEN, CDR2 SYDVKM. Trimming stripped 6 bases from V and 4 bases from J, with 12 bases between. The length of the CDR3 is 14 residues. The CDR3 sequence: CASSLYRVNEKLFF. The CDR3, as DNA: TGTGCCAGCAGCCTATACAGAGTTAATGAAAAACTGTTTTTT.

The chain uses TRBV21-1 and TRBJ1-3. TRBV21-1 is designated a pseudogene. This CDR3 contains 14 residues. The CDR3, as DNA: TGTGCCAGCAGCAAAGCGCGGGGCTCCTTTTGCATATATTTT. As protein: CASSKARGSFCIYF.

The chain has TRBV28 and TRBJ1-4, with a possible D match to TRBD1 (6 bases). The V end was cut by 11 bases, the J end by 2 bases, with 18 bases between. This CDR3 is built from 15 residues. Germline V lookup: CDR1 MDHEN, CDR2 SYDVKM. CDR3 region: CAAGGGASTNEKLFF. The CDR3 bases are TGTGCCGCTGGCGGGGGGGCCTCGACTAATGAAAAACTGTTTTTT.